These 13 T cell receptor beta chains were all obtained from the same sample, sequenced in a study of blood T cell repertoires in COVID-19. Method: immunoSEQ multiplex PCR; TCRdb's copy keeps in-frame clones and lacks some. The repertoire holds more than 150,000 clones, approximately 86% seen once, with 9.8% in the top ten. The sample comprised peripheral blood. The receptors originated from a woman of 80 years or more with acute or convalescent COVID-19.

The chain links TRBV24-1 to TRBJ2-3; 10 nucleotides line up with TRBD2. Unmatched junction bases numbered 18, after V lost 5 bases and J lost 5 bases. Per germline, CDR1 KGHDR and CDR2 SFDVKD. The CDR3 covers 19 residues. This CDR3 reads CATSGPSGSRERNKDTQYF. The CDR3 DNA reads TGTGCCACCAGTGGCCCTAGCGGGAGCAGGGAGAGGAATAAAGATACGCAGTATTTT.

This chain uses TRBV11-2 with TRBJ1-2; possibly TRBD1 for D (6 bases). Germline lookup yields CDR1 SGHAT and CDR2 FQNNGV. The CDR3 runs 15 residues. V lost 3 bases and J 2 bases, leaving 13 bases between the germline ends. The CDR3 nucleotides read TGTGCCAGCAGCTTTGGCCAGACAGGAAACTATGGCTACACCTTC. Its protein is CASSFGQTGNYGYTF.

CDR3 sequence (DNA): TGCGCCAGCAGCTTGGACGGGACAGGGAATTCACCCCTCCACTTT. Amino acid sequence: CASSLDGTGNSPLHF. V and J are TRBV5-1 and TRBJ1-6; 9 bases line up with TRBD1. Germline CDR1 is SGHRS and CDR2 is YFSETQ. The CDR3 length is 15 residues. J lost 7 bases, V lost 0 bases, and 2 bases had no gene match. The whole variable domain, filled in from reference TRBV5-1 and TRBJ1-6, reads KAGVTQTPRYLIKTRGQQVTLSCSPISGHRSVSWYQQTPGQGLQFLFEYFSETQRNKGNFPGRFSGRQFSNSRSEMNVSTLELGDSALYLCASSLDGTGNSPLHFGNGTRLTVT.

The chain is built from TRBV27 and TRBJ2-5; possibly TRBD2 for D (6 bases). V lost 5 bases, J lost 5 bases, and 15 bases lay in between. In germline, CDR1 is MNHEY, CDR2 SMNVEV (reference sequence). The CDR3 sequence is 14 residues long. CDR3 region: CASSGGGIRETQYF. The CDR3 DNA reads as TGTGCCAGCAGTGGGGGAGGAATTAGGGAGACCCAGTACTTC.

The chain employs TRBV6-5 and TRBJ2-7; 9 nucleotides match TRBD1. This CDR3 spans 14 amino acids. J lost 2 bases, V lost 6 bases, and 5 bases had no gene match. Per the germline V gene, CDR1 is MNHEY and CDR2 is SVGAGI. The CDR3 sequence is CASSRDRVAYEQYF. The CDR3 DNA is TGTGCCAGCAGCCGGGACAGGGTTGCCTACGAGCAGTACTTC.

The rearrangement uses TRBV10-3 and TRBJ1-2; possible D gene TRBD1, 6 bases. The CDR3 covers 12 residues. V was trimmed by 6 bases and J by 2 bases, leaving 7 bases between them. Germline V gene data show CDR1 as ENHRY and CDR2 as SYGVKD. CDR3 protein: CAISRGNYGYTF. CDR3 coding DNA: TGTGCCATCAGCAGGGGCAACTATGGCTACACCTTC.

The chain couples TRBV27 to TRBJ1-2; TRBD1 aligns across 8 bases. CDR1 is MNHEY, CDR2 SMNVEV, per germline (reference sequence). The CDR3 has 15 residues. V dropped 1 base and J dropped 8; count of bases not matched to a gene: 9. CDR3 in DNA: TGTGCCAGCAGTTTATTTCCAGGGGGCAGAGGCGGCTACACCTTC. Protein product: CASSLFPGGRGGYTF.

The V and J genes are TRBV6-5 and TRBJ1-2; 9 nucleotides align to TRBD1. V lost 4 bases and J lost 6; bases outside the gene matches: 9. The CDR3 spans 15 residues. CDR1 and CDR2 (germline): MNHEY, SVGAGI. CDR3 nucleotide sequence: TGTGCCAGCAGTTCAACAGGGGGCAAAACCCATGGCTACACCTTC. Its protein product is CASSSTGGKTHGYTF.

The rearrangement joins TRBV2 to TRBJ1-5; TRBD1 matches at 11 bases. This CDR3 is 14 amino acids long. Germline loops: CDR1 SNHLY, CDR2 FYNNEI. Trimming removed 7 bases from V and 4 bases from J; junction bases left unmatched: 3. The CDR3 here is CASTGTGGNQPQHF. DNA for the CDR3: TGTGCCAGCACCGGGACAGGGGGGAATCAGCCCCAGCATTTT.

The V and J genes are TRBV19 and TRBJ1-5, with TRBD1 matching 8 bases. The germline gives CDR1 LNHDA, CDR2 SQIVND (reference sequence). The CDR3 contains 18 residues. Germline trimming cut 1 base from V and 3 bases from J; bases unmatched to any gene: 11. The CDR3 protein is CASSIGRGAGGLNQPQHF. DNA of the CDR3: TGTGCCAGTAGTATAGGGAGAGGGGCAGGGGGCCTCAATCAGCCCCAGCATTTT.

V is TRBV7-9 and J is TRBJ1-2, with D unclear. CDR3 length: 15 residues. Trimming took off 2 bases at V and 0 bases at J, with 10 bases between the two ends. Germline V lookup: CDR1 SEHNR, CDR2 FQNEAQ (reference sequence). The DNA for the CDR3 is TGTGCCAGCAGCTTATCTTCCGTAGCTAACTATGGCTACACCTTC. Its translation is CASSLSSVANYGYTF.

This clone was picked up a small number of times. The genes are TRBV7-8 and TRBJ2-5, with 10 bases fitting TRBD2. The CDR3 contains 13 residues. Germline trimming cut 3 bases from V and 5 bases from J; bases unmatched to any gene: 0. The germline CDR1 and CDR2 sequences are SGHVS and FQNEAQ. The CDR3: CASSFSGGETQYF. CDR3 coding DNA: TGTGCCAGCAGCTTTAGCGGGGGGGAGACCCAGTACTTC. Drawing the rest from reference TRBV7-8 and TRBJ2-5, the complete variable domain is GAGVSQSPRYKVAKRGQDVALRCDPISGHVSLFWYQQALGQGPEFLTYFQNEAQLDKSGLPSDRFFAERPEGSVSTLKIQRTQQEDSAVYLCASSFSGGETQYFGPGTRLLVL.

The chain combines TRBV4-2 with TRBJ1-2; perhaps TRBD1 as D (6 bases). Germline CDR1 reads LGHNA; CDR2 reads YNFKEQ. The V end lost 1 base, the J end lost 1 base, and 10 bases lay between the germline ends. This CDR3 spans 15 amino acids. Here the CDR3 reads CASSQGPGDNYGYTF. CDR3 bases: TGTGCCAGCAGCCAAGGACCAGGGGATAACTATGGCTACACCTTC.